This TCR beta chain was identified during a study of blood T cell repertoires in COVID-19. Libraries were prepared by immunoSEQ multiplex PCR; TCRdb keeps only in-frame clonotypes and omits some of them. The table includes roughly 300,000 clones, more than 75% detected once. CDR1 and CDR2 (germline): ENHRY, SYGVKD. Deletions cut 4 bases from V and 6 bases from J, with 15 bases between. The CDR3 has 14 amino acids. The origin of this receptor is a woman between 50 and 59 years old who had recovered from COVID-19. The sequencing input was peripheral blood. The J gene is TRBJ1-2, the V gene TRBV10-3; D might be TRBD1 (6 bases). CDR3 residues: CAISVGAGYDGYTF. CDR3 bases: TGTGCCATCAGTGTGGGGGCAGGGTACGATGGCTACACCTTC.